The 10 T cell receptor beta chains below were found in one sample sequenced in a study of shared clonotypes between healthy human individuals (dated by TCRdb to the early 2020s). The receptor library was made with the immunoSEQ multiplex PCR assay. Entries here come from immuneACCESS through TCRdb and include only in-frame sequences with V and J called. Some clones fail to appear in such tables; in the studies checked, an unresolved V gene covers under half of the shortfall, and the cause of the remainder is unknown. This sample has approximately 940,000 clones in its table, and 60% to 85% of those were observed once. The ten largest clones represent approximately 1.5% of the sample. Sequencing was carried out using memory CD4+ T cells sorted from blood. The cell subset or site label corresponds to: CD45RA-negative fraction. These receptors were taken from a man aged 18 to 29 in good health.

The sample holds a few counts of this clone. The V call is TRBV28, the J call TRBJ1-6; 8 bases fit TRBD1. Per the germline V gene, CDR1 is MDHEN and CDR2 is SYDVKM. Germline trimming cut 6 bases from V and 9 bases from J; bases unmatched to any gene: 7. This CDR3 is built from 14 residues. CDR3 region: CASRGQVRGSPLHF. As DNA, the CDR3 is TGTGCCAGCAGGGGACAGGTCCGTGGTTCACCCCTCCACTTT.

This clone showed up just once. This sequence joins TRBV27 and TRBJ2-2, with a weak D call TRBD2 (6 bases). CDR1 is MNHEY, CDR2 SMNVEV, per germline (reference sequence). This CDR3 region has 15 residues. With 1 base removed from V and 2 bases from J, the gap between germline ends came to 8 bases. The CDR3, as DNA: TGTGCCAGCAGTTTATTGGGGGGAAACACCGGGGAGCTGTTTTTT. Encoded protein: CASSLLGGNTGELFF.

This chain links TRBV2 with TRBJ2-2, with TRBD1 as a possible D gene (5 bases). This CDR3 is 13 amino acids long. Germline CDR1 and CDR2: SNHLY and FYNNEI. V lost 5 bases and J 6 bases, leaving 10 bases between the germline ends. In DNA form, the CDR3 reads TGTGCCAGCAGTAGACAGTCCGCCGGGGAGCTGTTTTTT. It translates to CASSRQSAGELFF.

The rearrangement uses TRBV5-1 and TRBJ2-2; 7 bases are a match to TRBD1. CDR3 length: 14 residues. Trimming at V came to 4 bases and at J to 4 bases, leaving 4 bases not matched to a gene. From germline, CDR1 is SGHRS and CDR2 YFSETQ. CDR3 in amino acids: CASSGGQATGELFF. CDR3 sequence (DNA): TGCGCCAGCAGCGGAGGACAGGCCACCGGGGAGCTGTTTTTT.

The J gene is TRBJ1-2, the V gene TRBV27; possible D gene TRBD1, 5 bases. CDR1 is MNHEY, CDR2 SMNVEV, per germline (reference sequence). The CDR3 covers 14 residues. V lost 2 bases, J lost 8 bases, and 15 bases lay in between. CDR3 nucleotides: TGTGCCAGCAGTTTAACAGGAGGGCTGGAGGGCTACACCTTC. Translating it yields CASSLTGGLEGYTF.

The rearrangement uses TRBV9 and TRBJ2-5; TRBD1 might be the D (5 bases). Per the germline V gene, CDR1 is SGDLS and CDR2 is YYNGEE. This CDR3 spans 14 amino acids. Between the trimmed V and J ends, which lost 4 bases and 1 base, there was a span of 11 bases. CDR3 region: CASSPQGGQETQYF. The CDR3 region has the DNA TGTGCCAGCAGCCCCCAGGGCGGCCAAGAGACCCAGTACTTC.

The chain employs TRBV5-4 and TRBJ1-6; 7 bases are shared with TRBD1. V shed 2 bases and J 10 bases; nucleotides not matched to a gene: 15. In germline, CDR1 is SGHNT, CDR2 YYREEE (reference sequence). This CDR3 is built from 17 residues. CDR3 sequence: CASSLYQGGRRGSPLHF. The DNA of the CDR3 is TGTGCCAGCAGCTTATATCAGGGGGGACGCCGGGGCTCACCCCTCCACTTT.

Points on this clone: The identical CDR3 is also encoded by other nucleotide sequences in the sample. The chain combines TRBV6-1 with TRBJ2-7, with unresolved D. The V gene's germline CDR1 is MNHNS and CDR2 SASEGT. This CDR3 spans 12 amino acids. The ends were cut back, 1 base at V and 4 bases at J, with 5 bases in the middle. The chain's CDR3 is CASSEGGYEQYF. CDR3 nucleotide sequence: TGTGCCAGCAGTGAAGGTGGGTACGAGCAGTACTTC.

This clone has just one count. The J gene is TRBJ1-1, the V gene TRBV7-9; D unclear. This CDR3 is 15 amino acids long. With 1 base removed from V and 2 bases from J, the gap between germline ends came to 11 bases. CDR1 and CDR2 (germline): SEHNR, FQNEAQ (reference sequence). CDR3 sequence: CASSLGGTDNTEAFF. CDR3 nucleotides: TGTGCCAGCAGCTTAGGTGGAACAGACAACACTGAAGCTTTCTTT.

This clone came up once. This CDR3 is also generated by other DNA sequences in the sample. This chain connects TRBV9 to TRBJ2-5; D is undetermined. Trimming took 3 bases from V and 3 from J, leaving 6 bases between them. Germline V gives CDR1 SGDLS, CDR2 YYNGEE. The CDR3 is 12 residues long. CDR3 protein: CASSAREETQYF. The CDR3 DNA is TGTGCCAGCAGCGCGCGAGAAGAGACCCAGTACTTC.